One TCR beta chain is described in this entry. Antigen specificity is unknown. Through template switching, a universal primer site was introduced, and the cDNA contained unique molecular identifiers. TCRdb independently ran MiXCR on the 5' RACE reads; one entry per CDR3 protein. The profile covers about 720,000 distinct CDR3 sequences, with about 9.4% appearing a single time and roughly 0.97% taken by the ten largest. V lost 2 bases to trimming and J lost 7 bases, with 11 bases between them. Per germline, CDR1 LGHNA and CDR2 YSLEER. This CDR3 spans 13 amino acids. These data belong to a study of identical twins. Study-level results: Twin-shared out-of-frame alpha sequences were enriched for low generation probability. Abundant cord blood beta clonotypes carried fewer insertions; memory repertoires showed none. Cross-sectional statistical analysis was relied on for the conclusions, without the same donors being followed.

In addition, the sample was reused for a study of yellow fever vaccine responses in identical twins.

The V call is TRBV4-3, the J call TRBJ2-5; possible D gene TRBD1, 6 bases. The sequence derives from a woman aged 18 to 35 in good health. The sample taken for sequencing was PBMCs. DNA for the CDR3: TGCGCCAGCAGCCAAATAAGAGGGGGGACCCAGTACTTC. Residues: CASSQIRGGTQYF.